The rows below give T cell receptor beta chains drawn from one sample of a study of T cell repertoires in cytomegalovirus infection. In TCRdb, the reads were re-called with MiXCR into one record per CDR3 protein. The sample consists of roughly 81,000 distinct CDR3 sequences, roughly 3.7% of them appearing once. The sample taken for sequencing was PBMCs. All receptors come from a human donor in good health (CMV status not recorded). Some clones in this sample may be carry-over from other donors' samples. Each CDR3 is given with its conserved first and last residue. The D gene is left open where the match is weak. Clone size is given for some rows only: seen once, a few or many times, or a class if the clone is expanded.

.,TRBV7-9,TRBJ1-1,many,TGTGCCAGCAGGGATAACCGGGGCGGCACTGAAGCTTTCTTT,CASRDNRGGTEAFF
.,TRBV12-3/TRBV12-4,TRBJ1-1,many,TGTGCCAGCAGTTTACCAGGTGCCATGAACACTGAAGCTTTCTTT,CASSLPGAMNTEAFF
TRBD2,TRBV19,TRBJ2-7,many,TGTGCCAGTAGCCAGTCGGGGCGACTAGCGAGATCCTACGAGCAGTACTTC,CASSQSGRLARSYEQYF
.,TRBV6-2/TRBV6-3,TRBJ1-5,many,TGTGCCAGCAGCAACCGTCTGACAGAGGGCAATCAGCCCCAGCATTTT,CASSNRLTEGNQPQHF
.,TRBV7-6,TRBJ1-1,many,TGTGCCAGCAGCAGGGGTTCTTTAGGAGGGACTGAAGCTTTCTTT,CASSRGSLGGTEAFF
TRBD1,TRBV7-2,TRBJ2-7,.,TGTGCCAGCAGCCGGGGACAGAACTCCTACGAGCAGTACTTC,CASSRGQNSYEQYF
TRBD1,TRBV20-1,TRBJ2-7,many,TGCAGTGCTCCGGGACAGGGGGCGTACGAGCAGTACTTC,CSAPGQGAYEQYF
.,TRBV7-2,TRBJ2-4,many,TGTGCCAGCAGCTTACTAGCTCCCGGAGGGAACATTCAGTACTTC,CASSLLAPGGNIQYF
.,TRBV20-1,TRBJ2-3,many,TGCAGTGGATCACATCGGGATACGCAGTATTTT,CSGSHRDTQYF
TRBD1,TRBV28,TRBJ1-1,many,TGTGCCAGCAGTCCCCCAGGGGGGATGACTGAAGCTTTCTTT,CASSPPGGMTEAFF
.,TRBV12-3/TRBV12-4,TRBJ1-2,many,TGTGCCAGCAGCCGCGGCGGGAGCTATGGCTACACCTTC,CASSRGGSYGYTF
.,TRBV29-1,TRBJ2-1,.,TGCAGCGTCAGGGCCGGGGGCGATGAGCAGTTCTTC,CSVRAGGDEQFF
.,TRBV7-9,TRBJ2-3,many,TGTGCCACCACCCGGGGGCAGCTTAGAGATACGCAGTATTTT,CATTRGQLRDTQYF
.,TRBV6-2/TRBV6-3,TRBJ2-1,many,TGTGCCAGCAGTTACGCGGGAACAGCGGCTGAGCAGTTCTTC,CASSYAGTAAEQFF
.,TRBV27,TRBJ1-1,many,TGTGCCAGCAGCACACAGCAGAACACTGAAGCTTTCTTT,CASSTQQNTEAFF
.,TRBV7-9,TRBJ2-1,many,TGTGCCAGCAGCCCTCCCCTTGGACGCATACCCTACAATGAGCAGTTCTTC,CASSPPLGRIPYNEQFF
.,TRBV24-1,TRBJ2-2,many,TGTGCCACCCGGAAGGGATTGAACACCGGGGAGCTGTTTTTT,CATRKGLNTGELFF
.,TRBV7-2,TRBJ1-4,many,TGTGCCAGCAGCTTAGGGGGCGGTACTAATGAAAAACTGTTTTTT,CASSLGGGTNEKLFF
.,TRBV7-2,TRBJ2-3,medium-sized,TGTGCCAGCAGCTTACATCCCGGAGGTACGCAGTATTTT,CASSLHPGGTQYF
.,TRBV20-1,TRBJ1-6,many,TGCAGTGCTTCCGCGGCAGGGGTTAGCAATTCACCCCTCCACTTT,CSASAAGVSNSPLHF
.,TRBV27,TRBJ1-6,many,TGTGCCAGCAGTTTACTCGTCAACTATAATTCACCCCTCCACTTT,CASSLLVNYNSPLHF
.,TRBV7-8,TRBJ1-3,many,TGTGCCAGCAGCTACCCCGGAAACACCATATATTTT,CASSYPGNTIYF
.,TRBV7-9,TRBJ2-5,many,TGTGCCAGCAGCTTAGCGCAGGCAGACCAAGAGACCCAGTACTTC,CASSLAQADQETQYF
.,TRBV7-8,TRBJ1-1,many,TGTGCCAGCACCACCTGGGGGGGTATGAACACTGAAGCTTTCTTT,CASTTWGGMNTEAFF
.,TRBV3-1,TRBJ1-1,many,TGTGCCAGCAGCCATCCCAGGGAGGGAAACACTGAAGCTTTCTTT,CASSHPREGNTEAFF
.,TRBV6-1,TRBJ2-4,many,TGTGCCAGCAGTGAACAAGCAGTAGCCAAAAACATTCAGTACTTC,CASSEQAVAKNIQYF
.,TRBV7-8,TRBJ1-4,many,TGTGCCAGCAGCTCCGTCCGAGGGGAGCTGCTTGAAAAACTGTTTTTT,CASSSVRGELLEKLFF
.,TRBV27,TRBJ2-5,many,TGTGCCAGCAGAAAACTAGGTGGAGAGACCCAGTACTTC,CASRKLGGETQYF
.,TRBV7-9,TRBJ1-1,many,TGTGCCAGCAGCTTAGATCAAGGAACGAACACTGAAGCTTTCTTT,CASSLDQGTNTEAFF
.,TRBV7-9,TRBJ2-5,many,TGTGCCAGCAGCTTAGTGTCAGGACAGCAAGAGACCCAGTACTTC,CASSLVSGQQETQYF
.,TRBV24-1,TRBJ2-1,many,TGTGCCACCAGTGATCCCCACTTACAGGGCTACAATGAGCAGTTCTTC,CATSDPHLQGYNEQFF
.,TRBV7-8,TRBJ1-1,.,TGTGCCAGCAGCTTAATCGGACCGTTTAACACTGAAGCTTTCTTT,CASSLIGPFNTEAFF
.,TRBV29-1,TRBJ2-7,many,TGCAGCGTCGCCCGTGACCGGACCTACGAGCAGTACTTC,CSVARDRTYEQYF
.,TRBV9,TRBJ2-1,few,TGTGCCAGCAGCGATCTAGCCAACTCCTACAATGAGCAGTTCTTC,CASSDLANSYNEQFF
TRBD2,TRBV7-9,TRBJ2-1,many,TGTGCCAGCAGCCCTGGGCTAGCGGGGAACAATGAGCAGTTCTTC,CASSPGLAGNNEQFF
TRBD1,TRBV24-1,TRBJ2-3,many,TGTGCCACCAGTGATGCGGACAGGGGGCTGGCAGATACGCAGTATTTT,CATSDADRGLADTQYF
TRBD1,TRBV7-6,TRBJ2-5,many,TGTGCCAGCAGCACATGGGACAGGGAGGAAAAGACCCAGTACTTC,CASSTWDREEKTQYF
.,TRBV6-2/TRBV6-3,TRBJ2-1,many,TGTGCCAGCAGTTACTCTTGGGACCCGGAGCAGTTCTTC,CASSYSWDPEQFF
.,TRBV7-8,TRBJ1-5,many,TGTGCCAGCAGAAGGGACCCCAATAGCAATCAGCCCCAGCATTTT,CASRRDPNSNQPQHF
TRBD1,TRBV12-5,TRBJ1-2,many,TGTGCTAGTGGACCCGGGACAGGGAATGACTATGGCTACACCTTC,CASGPGTGNDYGYTF
.,TRBV4-1,TRBJ1-4,many,TGCGCCAGCAGCCAACCCCTGAGAAATGAAAAACTGTTTTTT,CASSQPLRNEKLFF
.,TRBV4-3,TRBJ2-3,many,TGCGCCAGCAGCCAATTCACTAGCCCCAGCACAGATACGCAGTATTTT,CASSQFTSPSTDTQYF
TRBD1,TRBV29-1,TRBJ1-6,many,TGCAGCGTACAGACAGGGAATCATAATTCACCCCTCCACTTT,CSVQTGNHNSPLHF